The entry below gives a single T cell receptor (beta chain) sequence along with its context. This clone appeared once. There is no known antigen for this receptor. Qualities for individual bases were not recorded, and no much larger clone is one base off. The method behind the library was the immunoSEQ multiplex PCR assay. The source study handled its data this way. To diagnose cytomegalovirus status from the catalog of TCR beta chain sequences, a statistical classification framework was built. The table was pulled from immuneACCESS by TCRdb, which kept in-frame rearrangements only. Such tables lose some clones; where checked, under half of the loss comes from unresolved V genes, and the rest has no known cause. D and trimming come from the DNA, and the V and J calls and clone size come from that table. This sample lists some 240,000 clones; about 90% were detected once. The ten largest make up roughly 1.2% of the sample.

This entry belongs to a study of cytomegalovirus exposure and HLA in healthy donors (dated by TCRdb to the late 2010s). In the study overall: The 670 or so repertoires of the first cohort and the approximately 130 validation repertoires were produced on the same platform, according to a later analysis. The study was designed to test whether signatures of past pathogen exposure could be identified by cataloging public T cell receptors. Besides the first cohort of 666 subjects, a separate validation cohort made up of 90 to 150 different subjects was used. High-throughput TCR immunosequencing, statistical association of individual TCRs with disease status, and machine learning were combined to predict cytomegalovirus infection status.

The donors were included in the validation cohort of approximately 130 subjects, a group kept apart from the roughly 700-subject first cohort. Overall study outcomes, separate from this receptor: The authors suggested that the approach could potentially be extended to other disease states and immunological phenotypes. The classifier was reported to diagnose cytomegalovirus status with high specificity and sensitivity in both the original and validation cohorts. A total of roughly 160 TCR beta chains were listed by the study as associated with cytomegalovirus. A later analysis found that TCRs clustered in the first cohort also tended to co-occur in the roughly 120 validation repertoires, with about 94% of cluster scores above 0. A later analysis lacked HLA typing for the validation cohort, so it scored co-occurrence in that cohort across all 110 or so repertoires. Three of the identified cytomegalovirus-associated TCR beta chains were confirmed in vitro to be specific for cytomegalovirus antigens. Most TCR sequences were observed very rarely across donors, whereas some public TCRs were present in many individuals.

The germline V gene yields MNHNS for CDR1 and SASEGT for CDR2. The CDR3, from cysteine to phenylalanine, totals 14 residues. Just CDR3 DNA is preserved here, 42 bases in frame from base 1. Trimming at the junction amounts to 3 bases on V and 2 bases on J, and the germline ends lie 11 bases apart. The V gene is TRBV6-1 and the J gene is TRBJ2-7; no D gene call is confident. The sample comprised PBMCs. The receptor was derived from a woman aged 25 to 45 in good health and CMV-seropositive. CDR3 region: CASSDAASTYEQYF. The bases are TGTGCCAGCAGTGACGCAGCGAGTACCTACGAGCAGTACTTC.